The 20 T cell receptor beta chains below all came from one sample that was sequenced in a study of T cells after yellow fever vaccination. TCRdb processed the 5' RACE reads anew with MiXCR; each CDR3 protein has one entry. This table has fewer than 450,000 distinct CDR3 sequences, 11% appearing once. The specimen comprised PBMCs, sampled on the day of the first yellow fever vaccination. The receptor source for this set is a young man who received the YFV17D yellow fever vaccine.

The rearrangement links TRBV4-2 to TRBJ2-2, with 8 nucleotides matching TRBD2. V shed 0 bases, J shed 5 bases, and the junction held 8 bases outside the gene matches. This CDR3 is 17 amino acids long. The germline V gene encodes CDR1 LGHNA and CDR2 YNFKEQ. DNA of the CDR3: TGTGCCAGCAGCCAAGATCGAGCGGGGGATCGGACCGGGGAGCTGTTTTTT. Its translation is CASSQDRAGDRTGELFF.

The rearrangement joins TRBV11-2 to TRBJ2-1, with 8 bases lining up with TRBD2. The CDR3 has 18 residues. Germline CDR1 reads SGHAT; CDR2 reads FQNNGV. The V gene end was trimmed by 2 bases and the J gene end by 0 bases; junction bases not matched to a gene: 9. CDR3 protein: CASSLFIGGGHSYNEQFF. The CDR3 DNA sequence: TGTGCCAGCAGCTTATTTATCGGCGGGGGGCACTCCTACAATGAGCAGTTCTTC.

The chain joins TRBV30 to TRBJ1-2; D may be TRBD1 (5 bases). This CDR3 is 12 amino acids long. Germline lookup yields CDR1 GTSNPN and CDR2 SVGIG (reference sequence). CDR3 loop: CARRGSNYGYTF. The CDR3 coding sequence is TGTGCACGTCGGGGCTCTAACTATGGCTACACCTTC.

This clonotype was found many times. Here the CDR3 DNA reads TGTGCCAGCAGCCCGGGACGGAATAATGAAAAACTGTTTTTT. Encoded protein: CASSPGRNNEKLFF. The V gene is TRBV7-2, the J gene TRBJ1-4, with D perhaps TRBD1 (5 bases). V lost 5 bases to trimming and J lost 4 bases, with 11 bases between them. The CDR3 loop spans 14 amino acids. Per the germline V gene, CDR1 is SGHTA and CDR2 is FQGNSA.

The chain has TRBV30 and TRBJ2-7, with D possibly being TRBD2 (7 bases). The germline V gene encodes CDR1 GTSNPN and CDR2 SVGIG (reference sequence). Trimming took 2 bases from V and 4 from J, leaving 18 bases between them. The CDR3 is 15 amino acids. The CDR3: CAWSLVGGAGYEQYF. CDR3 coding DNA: TGTGCCTGGAGTTTGGTTGGGGGGGCGGGTTACGAGCAGTACTTC.

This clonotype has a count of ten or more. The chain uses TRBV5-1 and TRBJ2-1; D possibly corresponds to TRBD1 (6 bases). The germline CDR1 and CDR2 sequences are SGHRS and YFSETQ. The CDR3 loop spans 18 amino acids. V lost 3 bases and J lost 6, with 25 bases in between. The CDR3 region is CASSSPHDTGYGFNEQFF. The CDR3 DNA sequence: TGCGCCAGCAGCTCTCCCCATGACACAGGGTATGGATTCAATGAGCAGTTCTTC.

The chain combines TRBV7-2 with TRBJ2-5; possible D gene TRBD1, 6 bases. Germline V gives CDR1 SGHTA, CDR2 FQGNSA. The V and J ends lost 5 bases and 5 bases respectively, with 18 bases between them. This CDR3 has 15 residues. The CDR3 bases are TGTGCCAGCAGCGGTATGACAGGAGGATTTGAGACCCAGTACTTC. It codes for CASSGMTGGFETQYF.

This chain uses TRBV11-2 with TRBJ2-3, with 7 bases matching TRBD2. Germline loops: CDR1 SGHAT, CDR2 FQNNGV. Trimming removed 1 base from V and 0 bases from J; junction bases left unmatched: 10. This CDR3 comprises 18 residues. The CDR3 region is CASSLVGLERSSTDTQYF. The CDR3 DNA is TGTGCCAGCAGCTTAGTAGGACTAGAACGTTCTAGCACAGATACGCAGTATTTT.

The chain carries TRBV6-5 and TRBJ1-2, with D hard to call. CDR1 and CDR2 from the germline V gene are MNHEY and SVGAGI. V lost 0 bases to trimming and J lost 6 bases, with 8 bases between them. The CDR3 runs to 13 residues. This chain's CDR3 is CASSYSRNDGYTF. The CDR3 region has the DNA TGTGCCAGCAGTTACTCCCGGAACGATGGCTACACCTTC.

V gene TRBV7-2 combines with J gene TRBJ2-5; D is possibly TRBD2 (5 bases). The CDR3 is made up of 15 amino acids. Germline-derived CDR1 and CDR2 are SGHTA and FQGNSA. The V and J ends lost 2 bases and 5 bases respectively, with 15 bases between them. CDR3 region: CASSLHRGSGETQYF. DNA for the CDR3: TGTGCCAGCAGCTTACATCGGGGTTCGGGGGAGACCCAGTACTTC. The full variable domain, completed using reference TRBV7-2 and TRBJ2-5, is GAGVSQSPSNKVTEKGKDVELRCDPISGHTALYWYRQSLGQGLEFLIYFQGNSAPDKSGLPSDRFSAERTGGSVSTLTIQRTQQEDSAVYLCASSLHRGSGETQYFGPGTRLLVL.

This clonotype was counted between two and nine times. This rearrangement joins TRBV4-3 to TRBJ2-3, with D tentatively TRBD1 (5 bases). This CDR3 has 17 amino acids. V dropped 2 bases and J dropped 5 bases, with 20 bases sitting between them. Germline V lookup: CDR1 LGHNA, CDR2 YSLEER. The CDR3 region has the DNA TGCGCCAGCAGCCAACGAGATTACAGGTTTAGTCGAGATACGCAGTATTTT. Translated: CASSQRDYRFSRDTQYF.

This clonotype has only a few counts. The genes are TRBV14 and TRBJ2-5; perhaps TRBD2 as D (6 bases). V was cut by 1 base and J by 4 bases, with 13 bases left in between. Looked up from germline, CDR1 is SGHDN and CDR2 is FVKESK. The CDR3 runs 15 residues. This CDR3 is CASSQAVGGRETQYF. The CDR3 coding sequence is TGTGCCAGCAGCCAAGCGGTCGGGGGACGAGAGACCCAGTACTTC.

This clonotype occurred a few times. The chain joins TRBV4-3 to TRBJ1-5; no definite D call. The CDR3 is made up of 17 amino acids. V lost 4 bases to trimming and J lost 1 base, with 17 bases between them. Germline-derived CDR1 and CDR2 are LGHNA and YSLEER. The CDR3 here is CASSPRDGPKSNQPQHF. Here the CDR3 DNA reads TGCGCCAGCAGCCCTAGAGACGGCCCGAAGAGCAATCAGCCCCAGCATTTT.

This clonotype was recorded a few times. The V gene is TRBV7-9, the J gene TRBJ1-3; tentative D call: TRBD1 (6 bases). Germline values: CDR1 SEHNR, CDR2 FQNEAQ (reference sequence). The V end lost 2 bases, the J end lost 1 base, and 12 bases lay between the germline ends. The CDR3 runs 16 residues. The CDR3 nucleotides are TGTGCCAGCAGCTTATCCGACAGGAGTTCTGGAAACACCATATATTTT. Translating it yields CASSLSDRSSGNTIYF.

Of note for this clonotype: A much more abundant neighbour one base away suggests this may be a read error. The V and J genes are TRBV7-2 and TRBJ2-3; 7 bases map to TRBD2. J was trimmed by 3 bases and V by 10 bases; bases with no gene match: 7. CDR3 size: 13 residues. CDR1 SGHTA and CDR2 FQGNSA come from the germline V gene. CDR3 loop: CANRRTSTDTQYF. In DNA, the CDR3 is TGTGCCAACCGGCGGACTAGTACAGATACGCAGTATTTT.

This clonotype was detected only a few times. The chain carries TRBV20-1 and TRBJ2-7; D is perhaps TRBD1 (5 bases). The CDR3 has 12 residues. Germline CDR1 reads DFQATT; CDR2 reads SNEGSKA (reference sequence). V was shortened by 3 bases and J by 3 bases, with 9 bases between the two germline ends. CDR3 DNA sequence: TGCAGTGCTAGCGCCAGGGTCTACGAGCAGTACTTC. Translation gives CSASARVYEQYF.

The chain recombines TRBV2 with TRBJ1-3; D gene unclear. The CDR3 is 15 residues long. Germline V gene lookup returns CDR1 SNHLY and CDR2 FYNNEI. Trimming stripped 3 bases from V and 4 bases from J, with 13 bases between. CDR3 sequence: CASSELQSAGNTIYF. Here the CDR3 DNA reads TGTGCCAGCAGTGAGTTGCAGAGTGCCGGAAACACCATATATTTT.

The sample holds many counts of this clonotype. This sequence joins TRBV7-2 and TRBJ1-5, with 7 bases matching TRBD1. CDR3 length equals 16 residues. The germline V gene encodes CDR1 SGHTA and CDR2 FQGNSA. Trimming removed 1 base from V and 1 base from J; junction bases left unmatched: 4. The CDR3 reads CASSLVAGGSNQPQHF. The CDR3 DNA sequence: TGTGCCAGCAGCTTAGTGGCAGGGGGAAGCAATCAGCCCCAGCATTTT. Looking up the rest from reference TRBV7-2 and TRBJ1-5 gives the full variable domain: GAGVSQSPSNKVTEKGKDVELRCDPISGHTALYWYRQSLGQGLEFLIYFQGNSAPDKSGLPSDRFSAERTGGSVSTLTIQRTQQEDSAVYLCASSLVAGGSNQPQHFGDGTRLSIL.

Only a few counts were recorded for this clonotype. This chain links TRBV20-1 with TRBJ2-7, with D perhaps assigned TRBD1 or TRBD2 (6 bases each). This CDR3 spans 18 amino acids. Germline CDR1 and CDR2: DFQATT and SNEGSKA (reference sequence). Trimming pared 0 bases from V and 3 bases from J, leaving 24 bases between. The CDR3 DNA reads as TGCAGTGCTAGAGAAACGAGGAGGGGGGCTACACCCAACTACGAGCAGTACTTC. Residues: CSARETRRGATPNYEQYF.

This chain's CDR3 is CASSFKPDTQYF. Written as DNA, the CDR3 is TGTGCCAGCAGCTTTAAGCCAGATACGCAGTATTTT. The rearrangement uses TRBV5-4 and TRBJ2-3; D remains unclear. The ends were cut back, 2 bases at V and 4 bases at J, with 5 bases in the middle. This CDR3 spans 12 amino acids. Germline values: CDR1 SGHNT, CDR2 YYREEE (reference sequence).